These T cell receptor beta chains were read from a single sample in a study of PD-1 blockade in mismatch repair-deficient tumors. Profiled with immunoSEQ multiplex PCR; TCRdb holds only in-frame clones, not every one. The sample lists fewer than 60,000 clones, 77% seen once, with 3% to 4% in the top ten. Sequencing was performed on PBMCs, taken before pembrolizumab treatment. These receptors were collected from an adult with mismatch repair-deficient cancer. The CDR3 runs from the conserved cysteine through the conserved F or W. D genes are given only for firm matches. Size is omitted from some rows. Given values are once, few, many or a class for expanded clones.

d_gene	v_gene	abundance	j_gene	CDR3aa	CDR3nt
NA	TRBV5-4	few	TRBJ1-1	CASSLSTNTEAFF	TGTGCCAGCAGCTTGTCGACGAACACTGAAGCTTTCTTT
NA	TRBV21-1	NA	TRBJ2-7	CASGRGGGHLTSGSTNDEQYF	TGTGCCAGCGGCCGCGGGGGGGGCCACTTGACTAGCGGGAGTACGAACGACGAGCAGTACTTC
NA	TRBV11-3	few	TRBJ2-1	CASSLDRYEQFF	TGTGCCAGCAGCTTAGATCGGTATGAGCAGTTCTTC
NA	TRBV2	NA	TRBJ2-7	CASWVSSSYEQYF	TGTGCCAGCTGGGTGTCAAGCTCCTACGAGCAGTACTTC
NA	TRBV5-1	NA	TRBJ2-1	CASSLYQGTDNEQFF	TGCGCCAGCAGCTTGTATCAGGGAACAGACAATGAGCAGTTCTTC
NA	TRBV14	NA	TRBJ1-1	CASSPPPDMNTEAFF	TGTGCCAGCAGCCCCCCGCCAGACATGAACACTGAAGCTTTCTTT
TRBD2	TRBV7-9	NA	TRBJ2-3	CASSPTSGRTDTQYF	TGTGCCAGCAGCCCGACTAGCGGGAGAACAGATACGCAGTATTTT
TRBD1	TRBV9	once	TRBJ2-7	CASSVAGTGGSYEQYF	TGTGCCAGCAGCGTAGCCGGGACAGGGGGATCCTACGAGCAGTACTTC
NA	TRBV27	NA	TRBJ2-1	CASTRNREKNNEQFF	TGTGCCAGCACAAGGAACAGGGAAAAAAACAATGAGCAGTTCTTC
TRBD2	TRBV4-2	NA	TRBJ2-2	CASSPGLAVNTGELFF	TGTGCCAGCAGCCCGGGACTAGCGGTGAACACCGGGGAGCTGTTTTTT
NA	TRBV5-1	few	TRBJ2-7	CASSLQTGILFEQYF	TGCGCCAGCAGCTTGCAGACCGGGATTCTATTCGAGCAGTACTTC
NA	TRBV7-9	NA	TRBJ1-1	CASSLALPGAFF	TGTGCCAGCAGCTTAGCGCTCCCGGGGGCTTTCTTT
TRBD2	TRBV4-2	few	TRBJ2-1	CASSQRGGSGSGGWNEQFF	TGTGCCAGCAGCCAGAGGGGGGGTAGCGGGAGCGGAGGGTGGAATGAGCAGTTCTTC
TRBD2	TRBV5-6	once	TRBJ2-3	CASSRGLAGGLSATDTQYF	TGTGCCAGCAGCAGGGGACTAGCGGGAGGACTCTCCGCGACAGATACGCAGTATTTT
NA	TRBV11-2	NA	TRBJ2-1	CASSRSPTEQFF	TGTGCCAGCAGCCGCTCGCCGACAGAGCAGTTCTTC
NA	TRBV5-1	NA	TRBJ1-2	CASSLDGGAYGYTF	TGCGCCAGCAGCTTGGACGGAGGAGCGTATGGCTACACCTTC
NA	TRBV29-1	NA	TRBJ2-7	CSALRRDEQYF	TGCAGCGCCCTCAGGAGAGACGAGCAGTACTTC
NA	TRBV19	NA	TRBJ1-4	CASSIGDGENEKLFF	TGTGCCAGTAGTATAGGGGACGGTGAGAATGAAAAACTGTTTTTT
TRBD2	TRBV2	NA	TRBJ2-1	CASGSVAGVYNEQFF	TGTGCCAGCGGTTCTGTTGCGGGAGTCTACAATGAGCAGTTCTTC
TRBD2	TRBV9	NA	TRBJ2-1	CASSATSGSVNEQFF	TGTGCCAGCAGCGCGACTAGCGGGAGCGTCAATGAGCAGTTCTTC
NA	TRBV27	NA	TRBJ1-1	CASSFSRQNTEAFF	TGTGCCAGCAGTTTTAGCAGGCAGAACACTGAAGCTTTCTTT
NA	TRBV30	NA	TRBJ2-6	CAWRNAGANVLTF	TGTGCCTGGAGAAACGCTGGGGCCAACGTCCTGACTTTC
NA	TRBV7-2	NA	TRBJ2-6	CASSLARGVGANVLTF	TGTGCCAGCAGCTTAGCGCGGGGTGTCGGGGCCAACGTCCTGACTTTC
NA	TRBV7-2	NA	TRBJ2-1	CASTPGSYNEQFF	TGTGCCAGCACCCCCGGCTCCTACAATGAGCAGTTCTTC
NA	TRBV11-3	NA	TRBJ1-1	CASSLWGDTEAFF	TGTGCCAGCAGCTTATGGGGGGACACTGAAGCTTTCTTT
NA	TRBV9	NA	TRBJ2-1	CASSAPGAYYNEQFF	TGTGCCAGCAGCGCTCCGGGGGCTTACTACAATGAGCAGTTCTTC
TRBD1	TRBV2	once	TRBJ1-5	CASMSDRGNQPQHF	TGTGCCAGCATGTCGGACAGGGGGAATCAGCCCCAGCATTTT
NA	TRBV5-1	few	TRBJ1-1	CASSLSQGIGSGTEAFF	TGCGCCAGCAGCTTGTCACAGGGAATAGGGTCGGGCACTGAAGCTTTCTTT
NA	TRBV7-6	NA	TRBJ2-7	CASSGTDPSRPNEQYF	TGTGCCAGCAGCGGGACGGACCCTAGCCGGCCCAACGAGCAGTACTTC
NA	TRBV30	NA	TRBJ2-7	CAWSRDSYEQYF	TGTGCCTGGAGCCGGGACTCCTACGAGCAGTACTTC
TRBD2	TRBV5-1	NA	TRBJ2-1	CASSKGGGRADEQFF	TGCGCCAGCAGCAAGGGGGGCGGGAGGGCCGATGAGCAGTTCTTC
NA	TRBV5-6	NA	TRBJ2-1	CASSLGRGYNEQFF	TGTGCCAGCAGCCTCGGCAGGGGCTACAATGAGCAGTTCTTC
TRBD1	TRBV19	NA	TRBJ2-7	CASSLPGQGVDEQYF	TGTGCCAGTAGCCTCCCGGGACAGGGGGTAGACGAGCAGTACTTC
TRBD2	TRBV29-1	NA	TRBJ2-7	CSVVGTSGISSYEQYF	TGCAGCGTTGTAGGGACTAGCGGGATTAGCTCCTACGAGCAGTACTTC
NA	TRBV6-5	few	TRBJ1-2	CASSYSVYGYTF	TGTGCCAGCAGTTACTCAGTCTATGGCTACACCTTC
NA	TRBV7-2	NA	TRBJ1-5	CASSLVDQPQHF	TGTGCCAGCAGCTTAGTAGATCAGCCCCAGCATTTT
NA	TRBV6-6	NA	TRBJ1-1	CASSYSGDHAEAFF	TGTGCCAGCAGTTACTCAGGGGATCACGCTGAAGCTTTCTTT
TRBD2	TRBV7-2	few	TRBJ2-3	CASTPLGAGLGDTQYF	TGTGCCAGCACCCCCCTAGGAGCGGGATTAGGAGATACGCAGTATTTT
TRBD1	TRBV11-2	NA	TRBJ1-1	CASSLQGTEAFF	TGTGCCAGCAGCCTACAGGGGACTGAAGCTTTCTTT
NA	TRBV6-1	NA	TRBJ1-5	CASSEAGRYQPQHF	TGTGCCAGCAGTGAAGCGGGCAGATATCAGCCCCAGCATTTT
TRBD1	TRBV7-2	NA	TRBJ1-2	CASSLGDRGTVHGYTF	TGTGCCAGCAGCTTAGGGGACAGGGGGACGGTTCATGGCTACACCTTC
TRBD2	TRBV5-6	NA	TRBJ2-1	CASSFRLATNPVYNEQFF	TGTGCCAGCAGCTTTAGACTAGCAACTAACCCCGTCTACAATGAGCAGTTCTTC
NA	TRBV16	NA	TRBJ2-7	CASSQSTWGDRRGYEQYF	TGTGCCAGCAGCCAGTCGACCTGGGGCGACCGTAGGGGCTACGAGCAGTACTTC
NA	TRBV10-3	NA	TRBJ2-7	CAISQGGRGLPYEQYF	TGTGCCATCAGCCAAGGGGGGAGGGGACTACCCTACGAGCAGTACTTC
TRBD1	TRBV19	NA	TRBJ1-2	CASSRSGQGEGGYTF	TGTGCCAGTAGCCGATCAGGACAGGGAGAGGGTGGCTACACCTTC
TRBD2	TRBV11-3	NA	TRBJ2-5	CASSLSVSGIGETQYF	TGTGCCAGCAGCTTAAGTGTCAGCGGGATAGGGGAGACCCAGTACTTC
TRBD2	TRBV5-1	NA	TRBJ2-3	CASSLGLAGGTDTQYF	TGCGCCAGCAGCCTGGGACTAGCGGGAGGCACAGATACGCAGTATTTT
TRBD1	TRBV6-5	NA	TRBJ1-2	CASSVDRVYGYTF	TGTGCCAGCAGTGTGGACAGGGTCTATGGCTACACCTTC
TRBD1	TRBV5-6	NA	TRBJ1-5	CASSLRQGRGQPQHF	TGTGCCAGCAGCTTGAGACAGGGTCGAGGTCAGCCCCAGCATTTT